The 4 T cell receptor beta chains below come from one sample, sequenced in a study of beta chain features in type 1 diabetes. Whole-study findings and limits: Among all four CD4+ subsets, Type 1 diabetes patients had TCRB CDR3s that were moderately but significantly shorter.

Their target antigens are unknown. The isolated RNA, all of it, was reverse transcribed, so expressed TCRB transcripts were what got sequenced. The data were produced by immunoSEQ multiplex PCR, yet TCRdb's version contains in-frame clones alone and is incomplete. This sample has hundreds of thousands of clones, with about 15% found just once. Sequencing was done on a sample of naive CD4+ T cells from blood. The receptors were sampled from a man younger than 35 with type 1 diabetes.

The chain carries TRBV28 and TRBJ2-7, with TRBD1 matching 9 bases. V trimming: 7 bases; J trimming: 2 bases; junction bases outside the gene matches: 9. Germline V lookup: CDR1 MDHEN, CDR2 SYDVKM. The CDR3 has 15 residues. The CDR3 loop reads CASTSEGQGAYEQYF. The CDR3 DNA sequence: TGTGCCAGCACCTCAGAGGGACAGGGAGCCTACGAGCAGTACTTC.

The chain couples TRBV28 to TRBJ2-4; 10 bases match TRBD2. The CDR3 extends over 14 amino acids. The germline V gene encodes CDR1 MDHEN and CDR2 SYDVKM. Losses at the gene ends were 3 bases for V and 9 bases for J; bases not matched to a gene: 5. The CDR3 sequence is CASSLGLALGIQYF. The CDR3 DNA reads TGTGCCAGCAGTTTGGGACTAGCGCTGGGCATTCAGTACTTC.

This sequence joins TRBV29-1 and TRBJ2-1, with 9 bases identical to TRBD1. This CDR3 has 14 residues. The V gene end was trimmed by 7 bases and the J gene end by 6 bases; junction bases not matched to a gene: 10. CDR1 and CDR2 from the germline V gene are SQVTM and ANQGSEA. For the CDR3, the DNA is TGCAGCGGGACCGGGACAGGGACGCTCAATGAGCAGTTCTTC. Its translation: CSGTGTGTLNEQFF.

The chain has TRBV5-1 and TRBJ1-1; 7 bases agree with TRBD1. Unmatched junction bases numbered 4, after V lost 5 bases and J lost 3 bases. The CDR3 is 13 residues long. The V gene's germline CDR1 is SGHRS and CDR2 YFSETQ. The CDR3 DNA sequence: TGCGCCAGCAGGTATGGGACAGACACTGAAGCTTTCTTT. Amino acids: CASRYGTDTEAFF.